One sample yielded the 4 T cell receptor beta chains listed below, sequenced in a study of blood T cell repertoires in COVID-19. TCRdb keeps only in-frame clones here, not all; method: immunoSEQ multiplex PCR. The table includes roughly 100,000 clones, about 82% detected once. Sequences were obtained from peripheral blood. The receptors come from a human donor in a cohort sampled during active COVID-19.

The sample holds a few counts of this clone. This rearrangement joins TRBV28 to TRBJ1-5; tentatively, D is TRBD1 (6 bases). V lost 11 bases and J 2 bases, leaving 10 bases between the germline ends. The CDR3 covers 12 residues. Germline assignment: CDR1 MDHEN and CDR2 SYDVKM. CDR3 coding DNA: TGTGCCGTAAAGGGGGGCAATCAGCCCCAGCATTTT. Translating gives CAVKGGNQPQHF.

This clone came up once. The chain links TRBV28 to TRBJ2-2, with TRBD2 matching over 9 bases. Losses at the gene ends were 5 bases for V and 5 bases for J; bases not matched to a gene: 15. This CDR3 has 18 residues. Germline V gene data show CDR1 as MDHEN and CDR2 as SYDVKM. This chain's CDR3 is CASSAVVRREGLTGELFF. The CDR3 DNA sequence: TGTGCCAGCAGTGCCGTTGTTCGGCGGGAGGGCCTTACCGGGGAGCTGTTTTTT.

This clone came up a few times. V usage is TRBV11-2 and J usage is TRBJ1-3, with unresolved D. Deletions cut 5 bases from V and 0 bases from J, with 14 bases between. The CDR3 sequence is 16 residues long. Germline CDR1 reads SGHAT; CDR2 reads FQNNGV. Here the CDR3 DNA reads TGTGCCAGCAGCCCCCGGGAGAGACGCTCTGGAAACACCATATATTTT. This sequence encodes CASSPRERRSGNTIYF. Full variable domain (remainder filled in from reference TRBV11-2 and TRBJ1-3): EAGVAQSPRYKIIEKRQSVAFWCNPISGHATLYWYQQILGQGPKLLIQFQNNGVVDDSQLPKDRFSAERLKGVDSTLKIQPAKLEDSAVYLCASSPRERRSGNTIYFGEGSWLTVV.

V usage is TRBV7-9 and J usage is TRBJ1-2; D perhaps matches TRBD1 (5 bases). The CDR3 loop spans 15 amino acids. V was pared by 3 bases and J by 6 bases, with 17 bases between. The germline V gene encodes CDR1 SEHNR and CDR2 FQNEAQ (reference sequence). The CDR3 nucleotides read TGTGCCAGCAGCTTCGAATGGGGGGAAGGCCATGGCTACACCTTC. Translation: CASSFEWGEGHGYTF.